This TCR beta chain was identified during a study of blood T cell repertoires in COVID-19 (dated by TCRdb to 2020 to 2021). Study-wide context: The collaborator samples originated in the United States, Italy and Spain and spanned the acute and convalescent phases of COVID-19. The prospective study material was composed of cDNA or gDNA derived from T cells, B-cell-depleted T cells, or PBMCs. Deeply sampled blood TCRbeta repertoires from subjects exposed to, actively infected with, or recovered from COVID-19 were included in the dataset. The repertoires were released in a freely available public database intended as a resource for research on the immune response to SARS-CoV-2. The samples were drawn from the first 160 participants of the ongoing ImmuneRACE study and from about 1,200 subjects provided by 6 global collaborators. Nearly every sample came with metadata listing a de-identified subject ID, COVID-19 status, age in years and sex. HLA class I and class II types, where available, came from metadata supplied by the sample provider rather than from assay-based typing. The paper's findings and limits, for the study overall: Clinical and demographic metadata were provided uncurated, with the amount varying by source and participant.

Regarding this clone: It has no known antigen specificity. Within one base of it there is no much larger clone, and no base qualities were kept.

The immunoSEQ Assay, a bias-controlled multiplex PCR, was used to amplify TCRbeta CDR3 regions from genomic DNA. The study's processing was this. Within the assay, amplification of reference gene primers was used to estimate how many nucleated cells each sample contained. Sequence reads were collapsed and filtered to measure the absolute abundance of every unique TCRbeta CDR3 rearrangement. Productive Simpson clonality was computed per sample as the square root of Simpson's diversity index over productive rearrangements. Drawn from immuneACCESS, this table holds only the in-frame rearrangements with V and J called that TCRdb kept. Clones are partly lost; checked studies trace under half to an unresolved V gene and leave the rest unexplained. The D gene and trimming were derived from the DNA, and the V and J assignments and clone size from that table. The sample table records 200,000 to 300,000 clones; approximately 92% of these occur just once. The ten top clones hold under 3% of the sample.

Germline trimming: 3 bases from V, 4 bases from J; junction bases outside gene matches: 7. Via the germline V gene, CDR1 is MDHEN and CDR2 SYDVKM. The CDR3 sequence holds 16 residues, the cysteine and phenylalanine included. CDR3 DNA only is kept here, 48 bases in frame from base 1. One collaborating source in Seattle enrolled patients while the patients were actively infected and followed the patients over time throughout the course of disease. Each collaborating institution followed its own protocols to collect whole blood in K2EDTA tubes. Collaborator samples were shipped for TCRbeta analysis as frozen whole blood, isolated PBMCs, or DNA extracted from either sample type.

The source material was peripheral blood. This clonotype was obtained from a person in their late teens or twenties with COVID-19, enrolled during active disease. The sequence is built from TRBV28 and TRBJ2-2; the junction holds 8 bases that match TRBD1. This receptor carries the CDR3 CASSFQGAPGTGELFF. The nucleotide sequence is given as TGTGCCAGCAGTTTTCAGGGGGCGCCGGGCACCGGGGAGCTGTTTTTT.